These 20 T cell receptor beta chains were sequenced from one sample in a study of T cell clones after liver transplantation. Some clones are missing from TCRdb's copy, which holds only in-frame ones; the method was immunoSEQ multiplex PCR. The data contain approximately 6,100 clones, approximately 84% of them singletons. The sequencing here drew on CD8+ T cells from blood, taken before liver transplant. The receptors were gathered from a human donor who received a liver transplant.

CDR3 DNA sequence: TGTGCCAGCAGCTTATCTTCCTACGAGCAGTACTTC. This codes for CASSLSSYEQYF. V is TRBV7-9 and J is TRBJ2-7; D call uncertain. CDR1 is SEHNR and CDR2 is FQNEAQ in the germline V gene (reference sequence). This CDR3 spans 12 amino acids. V gave up 2 bases and J gave up 1 base, with 3 bases separating them.

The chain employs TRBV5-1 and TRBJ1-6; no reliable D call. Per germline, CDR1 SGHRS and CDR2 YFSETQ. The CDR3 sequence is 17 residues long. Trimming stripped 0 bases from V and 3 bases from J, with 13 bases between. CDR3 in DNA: TGCGCCAGCAGCTTGGCAGGCGGATCCTACTATAATTCACCCCTCCACTTT. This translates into CASSLAGGSYYNSPLHF.

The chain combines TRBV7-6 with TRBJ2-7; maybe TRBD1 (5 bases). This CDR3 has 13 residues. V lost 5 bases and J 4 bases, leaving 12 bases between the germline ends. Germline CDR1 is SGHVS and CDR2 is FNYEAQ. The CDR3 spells CASSPGAEYEQYF. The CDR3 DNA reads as TGTGCCAGCAGCCCTGGGGCGGAATACGAGCAGTACTTC.

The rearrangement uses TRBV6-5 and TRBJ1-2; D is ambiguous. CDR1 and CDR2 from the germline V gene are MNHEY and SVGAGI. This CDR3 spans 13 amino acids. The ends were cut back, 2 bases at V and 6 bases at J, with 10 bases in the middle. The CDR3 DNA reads TGTGCCAGCAGTTACCGACAAAAGCATGGCTACACCTTC. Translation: CASSYRQKHGYTF.

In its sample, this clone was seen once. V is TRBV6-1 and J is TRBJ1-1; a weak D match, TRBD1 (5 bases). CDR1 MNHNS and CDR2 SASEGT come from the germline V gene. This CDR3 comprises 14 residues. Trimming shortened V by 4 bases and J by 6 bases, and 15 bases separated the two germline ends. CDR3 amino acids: CASSGTPGISEAFF. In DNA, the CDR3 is TGTGCCAGCAGTGGGACGCCAGGGATATCTGAAGCTTTCTTT.

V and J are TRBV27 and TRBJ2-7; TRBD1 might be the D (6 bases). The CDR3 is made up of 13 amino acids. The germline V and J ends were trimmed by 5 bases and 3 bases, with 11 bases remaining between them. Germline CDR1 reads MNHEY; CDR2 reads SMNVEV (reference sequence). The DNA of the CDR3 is TGTGCCAGCAGTCTCGGGACAAACTACGAGCAGTACTTC. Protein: CASSLGTNYEQYF.

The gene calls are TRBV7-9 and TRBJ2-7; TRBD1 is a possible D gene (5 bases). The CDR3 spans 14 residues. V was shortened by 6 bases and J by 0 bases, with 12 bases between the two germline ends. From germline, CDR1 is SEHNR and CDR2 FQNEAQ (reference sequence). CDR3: CASSPIDSSYEQYF. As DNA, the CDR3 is TGTGCCAGCAGTCCTATCGACAGCTCCTACGAGCAGTACTTC.

The CDR3 spells CASSQSGTGPYGYTF. The CDR3 coding sequence is TGTGCCAGCAGCCAGTCCGGGACGGGACCTTATGGCTACACCTTC. This chain uses TRBV5-6 with TRBJ1-2, with D perhaps matching TRBD1 (5 bases). In germline, CDR1 is SGHDT, CDR2 YYEEEE. The V and J ends lost 4 bases and 5 bases respectively, with 18 bases between them. The CDR3 extends over 15 amino acids. Combining the CDR3 with reference TRBV5-6 and TRBJ1-2 gives the whole variable domain DAGVTQSPTHLIKTRGQQVTLRCSPKSGHDTVSWYQQALGQGPQFIFQYYEEEERQRGNFPDRFSGHQFPNYSSELNVNALLLGDSALYLCASSQSGTGPYGYTFGSGTRLTVV.

The CDR3 sequence is CASSLEAYQETQYF. The CDR3 DNA reads as TGTGCCAGCAGCTTAGAGGCCTACCAAGAGACCCAGTACTTC. The chain uses TRBV7-6 and TRBJ2-5; no reliable D call. CDR1 is SGHVS, CDR2 FNYEAQ, per germline. This CDR3 spans 14 amino acids. Trimming took off 1 base at V and 0 bases at J, with 6 bases between the two ends.

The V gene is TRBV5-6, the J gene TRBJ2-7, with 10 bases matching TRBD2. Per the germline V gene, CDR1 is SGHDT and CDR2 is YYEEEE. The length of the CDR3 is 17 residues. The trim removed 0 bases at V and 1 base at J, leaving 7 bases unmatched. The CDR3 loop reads CASSLALAGRSSYEQYF. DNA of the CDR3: TGTGCCAGCAGCTTGGCACTAGCGGGAAGGTCGTCCTACGAGCAGTACTTC.

Here the CDR3 reads CASSSGTSLHIQYF. The CDR3 bases are TGTGCCAGCAGCTCCGGGACTAGTCTGCACATTCAGTACTTC. This rearrangement joins TRBV11-2 to TRBJ2-4; 8 bases map to TRBD2. CDR1 is SGHAT, CDR2 FQNNGV, per germline. J was trimmed by 8 bases and V by 4 bases; bases with no gene match: 7. The CDR3 consists of 14 residues.

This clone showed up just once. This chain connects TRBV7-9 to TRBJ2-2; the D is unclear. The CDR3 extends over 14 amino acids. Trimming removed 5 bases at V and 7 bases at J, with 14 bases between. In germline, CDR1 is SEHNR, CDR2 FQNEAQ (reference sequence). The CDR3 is CASSLHGEFGELFF. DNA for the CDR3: TGTGCCAGCAGCCTCCATGGAGAGTTCGGGGAGCTGTTTTTT.

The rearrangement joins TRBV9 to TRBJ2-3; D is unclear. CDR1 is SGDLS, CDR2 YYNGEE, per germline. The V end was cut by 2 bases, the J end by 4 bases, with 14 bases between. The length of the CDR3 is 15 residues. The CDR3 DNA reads TGTGCCAGCAGCGTCCGACATAGCCCCGCAGATACGCAGTATTTT. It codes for CASSVRHSPADTQYF.

The CDR3: CASSPDRGQVKNIQYF. CDR3 in DNA: TGCGCCAGCAGCCCTGACAGGGGGCAGGTCAAAAACATTCAGTACTTC. This chain connects TRBV5-1 to TRBJ2-4; 10 positions match TRBD1. The V segment lost 4 bases and the J segment 3 bases; nucleotides outside the gene matches: 7. CDR1 and CDR2 (germline): SGHRS, YFSETQ. The CDR3 totals 16 residues.

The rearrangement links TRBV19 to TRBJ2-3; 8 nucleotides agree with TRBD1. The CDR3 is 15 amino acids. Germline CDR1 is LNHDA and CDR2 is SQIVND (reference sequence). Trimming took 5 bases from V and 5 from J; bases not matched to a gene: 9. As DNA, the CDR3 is TGTGCCAGTAGTCCGACGGACAGGGCAGTAGATACGCAGTATTTT. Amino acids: CASSPTDRAVDTQYF.

The DNA for the CDR3 is TGTGCCAGCAGCCGGACAGTAACCTACGAGCAGTACTTC. Its protein product is CASSRTVTYEQYF. V gene TRBV7-2 combines with J gene TRBJ2-7; perhaps TRBD1 as D (6 bases). The CDR3 runs to 13 residues. CDR1 is SGHTA, CDR2 FQGNSA, per germline. Trimming shortened V by 5 bases and J by 2 bases, and 10 bases separated the two germline ends.

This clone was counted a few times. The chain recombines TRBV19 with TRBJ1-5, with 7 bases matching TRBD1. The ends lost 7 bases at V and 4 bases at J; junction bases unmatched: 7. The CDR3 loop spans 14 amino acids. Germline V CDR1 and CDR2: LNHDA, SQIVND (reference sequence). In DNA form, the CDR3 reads TGTGCCAGTACCCAGGGGACAGAGAATCAGCCCCAGCATTTT. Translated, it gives CASTQGTENQPQHF.

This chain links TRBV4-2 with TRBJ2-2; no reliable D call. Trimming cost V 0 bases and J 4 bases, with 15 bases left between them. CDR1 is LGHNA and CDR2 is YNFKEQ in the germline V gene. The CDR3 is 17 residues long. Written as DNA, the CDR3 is TGTGCCAGCAGCCAAGATCTTGTCTCAGGCCTCACCGGGGAGCTGTTTTTT. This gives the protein CASSQDLVSGLTGELFF.

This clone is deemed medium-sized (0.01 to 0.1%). The CDR3 is CASSSSGTGNEQFF. In nucleotides, the CDR3 is TGTGCCAGCAGCTCTAGCGGGACGGGGAATGAGCAGTTCTTC. V gene TRBV7-9 combines with J gene TRBJ2-1, with 9 bases identical to TRBD2. The CDR3 has 14 residues. Germline V CDR1 and CDR2: SEHNR, FQNEAQ (reference sequence). V was clipped by 4 bases and J by 7 bases; unmatched bases: 5. The full variable domain, with the rest looked up from reference TRBV7-9 and TRBJ2-1, is DTGVSQNPRHKITKRGQNVTFRCDPISEHNRLYWYRQTLGQGPEFLTYFQNEAQLEKSRLLSDRFSAERPKGSFSTLEIQRTEQGDSAMYLCASSSSGTGNEQFFGPGTRLTVL.

CDR3 loop: CASSVFWASGTPDTQYF. The CDR3 DNA reads TGTGCCAGCAGCGTATTCTGGGCTAGCGGGACCCCAGATACGCAGTATTTT. The chain links TRBV9 to TRBJ2-3; TRBD2 matches 9 bases. The V and J ends lost 1 base and 4 bases, in that order; junction bases with no gene match: 10. Germline assignment: CDR1 SGDLS and CDR2 YYNGEE. The CDR3 consists of 17 residues.